The rows below give T cell receptor beta chains drawn from one sample of a study of Ad26.COV2.S vaccination and SARS-CoV-2 variants. Sequencing used immunoSEQ multiplex PCR; TCRdb keeps in-frame clones, though not all of them. The sample shows some 520,000 clones, roughly nine tenths of them seen only once. This specimen consisted of peripheral blood, obtained in a trial of Ad26.COV2.S vaccine versus placebo. The origin of the receptors is a person between 18 and 60 years old who received the Ad26.COV2.S COVID-19 vaccine or a placebo. The CDR3 runs from the conserved cysteine through the conserved F or W. Fields, in order: clone size, J gene, V gene, CDR3 protein. Clone size appears in some rows only: once, few, many, or a class for an expanded clone.

>few|TRBJ2-7|TRBV11-2
CASSLVVGPGLASSEQYF
>-|TRBJ2-3|TRBV28
CASGNSGSLTDTQYF
>-|TRBJ1-6|TRBV27
CASRSGTGQFSPLHF
>once|TRBJ2-1|TRBV12-3/TRBV12-4
CASSLGIPGQFF
>-|TRBJ2-2|TRBV23-1
CASSQPARITGENTGELFF
>-|TRBJ1-1|TRBV6-5
CASSRTGRTEAFF
>-|TRBJ1-3|TRBV28
CASSYPPSSGNTIYF
>-|TRBJ1-3|TRBV7-2
CASSLGWGTGNTIYF
>-|TRBJ2-7|TRBV7-6
CASSPDRTGTGEQYF
>-|TRBJ1-6|TRBV13
CASSLAGGIPNSPLHF
>-|TRBJ2-1|TRBV5-1
CASSTGTSGRYGAYNEQFF
>-|TRBJ1-5|TRBV19
CASSSIGNQPQHF
>-|TRBJ1-5|TRBV27
CASSPLNQPQHF
>-|TRBJ2-4|TRBV6-1
CASSGQRAIAKNIQYF
>-|TRBJ2-3|TRBV5-1
CASSLVSAATDTQYF
>-|TRBJ2-3|TRBV5-1
CASSLNWRGPLSTDTQYF
>-|TRBJ2-1|TRBV11-3
CASSSTGTEQFF
>-|TRBJ1-4|TRBV5-4
CASSLGPGALANEKLFF
>-|TRBJ1-6|TRBV9
CASSEQGQSYNSPLHF
>-|TRBJ2-1|TRBV5-5
CASSLGLYNEQFF
>-|TRBJ2-3|TRBV6-5
CASRADGSTDTQYF
>once|TRBJ2-3|TRBV7-2
CASSLVGTSIDTQYF
>-|TRBJ2-3|TRBV7-3
CASSMTSGTDTQYF
>-|TRBJ2-7|TRBV13
CASSPGSEQYF
>-|TRBJ2-7|TRBV27
CASSQPLWQGGQYF
>-|TRBJ2-2|TRBV20-1
CSASSLAGGRGELFF
>-|TRBJ2-3|TRBV29-1
CSIHSVTDTQYF
>-|TRBJ2-7|TRBV3-1/TRBV3-2
CASRVGQGYYEQYF
>-|TRBJ1-1|TRBV5-1
CASSLVVNTEAFF
>-|TRBJ1-2|TRBV7-9
CASSFQDYGYTF
>-|TRBJ1-5|TRBV28
CASSPTGTGTRQPQHF
>-|TRBJ2-3|TRBV20-1
CSARLVDTQYF
>-|TRBJ1-2|TRBV27
CASGWVFGTEKGYTF
>-|TRBJ2-7|TRBV30
CAWRSGFPLSYEQYF
>-|TRBJ2-2|TRBV29-1
CSVAAGGNTGELFF
>-|TRBJ2-7|TRBV7-2
CASSIINSGYEQYF
>-|TRBJ2-5|TRBV29-1
CSVTGILQETQYF
>-|TRBJ2-7|TRBV4-2
CASSQGDGSYEQYF
>few|TRBJ1-1|TRBV4-2
CASSHDTTEAFF
>-|TRBJ2-7|TRBV28
CASSAPGTGLSEQYF
>-|TRBJ1-6|TRBV7-2
CASSRGQARSYNSPLHF
>once|TRBJ1-5|TRBV19
CASSFTGRLDQPQHF